This passage covers 32 T cell receptor beta chains from one sample sequenced in a study of cytomegalovirus exposure and HLA in healthy donors (dated by TCRdb to 2017 to 2019). The library was generated by the immunoSEQ multiplex PCR assay. For the multiplex PCR, a mixture combining 60 forward primers for TCR Vbeta segments and 13 reverse primers for TCR Jbeta segments was used. TCRdb re-hosts the immuneACCESS table, in-frame sequences only. Its copies lack some clones; in the studies checked, an unresolved V gene accounts for under half of them, and the cause for the rest is not known. The sample's table covers some 72,000 clones. The ten most abundant clones make up around 5% of the sample. The source material was PBMCs. Receptors originate from a man aged 40-50 years in good health and CMV-seronegative.

This chain joins TRBV9 and TRBJ2-4; 9 positions agree with TRBD2. This CDR3 has 17 residues. The junction had 5 bases not matched to a gene; V was cut back by 0 bases and J by 1 base. CDR1 is SGDLS, CDR2 YYNGEE, per germline. The CDR3 reads CASSVGTSGYAKNIQYF. The CDR3, as DNA: TGTGCCAGCAGCGTAGGCACTAGCGGGTATGCCAAAAACATTCAGTACTTC.

The V gene is TRBV7-9, the J gene TRBJ1-2; the match to TRBD1 covers 7 bases. V lost 4 bases, J lost 4 bases, and 9 bases stayed unmatched. There are 15 residues in the CDR3. Germline values: CDR1 SEHNR, CDR2 FQNEAQ (reference sequence). The chain's CDR3 is CASSSSGTALYGYTF. The CDR3 nucleotides are TGTGCCAGCAGCTCCTCCGGGACAGCCCTCTATGGCTACACCTTC.

For the CDR3, the DNA is TGTGCCAGCAGCAAAAAGGGACAGGGGTTCTCTGGAAACACCATATATTTT. This translates into CASSKKGQGFSGNTIYF. The chain has TRBV21-1 and TRBJ1-3; the D segment call TRBD1 is taken from the table without a DNA check. TRBV21-1 is assigned pseudogene status. CDR3 length: 17 amino acids.

The CDR3 DNA reads TGTGCTAGTGGCAGGGCTGTTTGGGGCGGGGAAGATACGCAGTATTTT. It specifies CASGRAVWGGEDTQYF. The V call is TRBV12-5, the J call TRBJ2-3; possible D gene TRBD2, 6 bases. V gave up 6 bases and J gave up 5 bases, with 21 bases separating them. The CDR3 is 16 residues long. The germline V gene has CDR1 LGHNT and CDR2 FRNRAP.

The genes are TRBV28 and TRBJ2-7; TRBD2 aligns across 7 bases. Germline lookup yields CDR1 MDHEN and CDR2 SYDVKM. Losses at the gene ends were 5 bases for V and 1 base for J; bases not matched to a gene: 11. The CDR3 is 16 residues long. The chain's CDR3 is CASSPSAGEGSYEQYF. The CDR3 DNA reads TGTGCCAGCAGTCCCTCCGCTGGGGAGGGATCCTACGAGCAGTACTTC. The full variable domain, its missing parts supplied by reference TRBV28 and TRBJ2-7, is DVKVTQSSRYLVKRTGEKVFLECVQDMDHENMFWYRQDPGLGLRLIYFSYDVKMKEKGDIPEGYSVSREKKERFSLILESASTNQTSMYLCASSPSAGEGSYEQYFGPGTRLTVT.

The genes are TRBV6-5 and TRBJ2-7, with a tentative D call TRBD1 (5 bases). The germline gives CDR1 MNHEY, CDR2 SVGAGI. V dropped 6 bases and J dropped 0 bases, with 12 bases sitting between them. The CDR3 extends over 14 amino acids. The CDR3 nucleotides read TGTGCCAGCAGCTACGACAGCAACTCCTACGAGCAGTACTTC. Protein sequence: CASSYDSNSYEQYF.

The CDR3 DNA sequence: TGTGCCTGGAAACGAGGCAGGGCGCAGGGAGAGACCCAGTACTTC. Translation: CAWKRGRAQGETQYF. The chain joins TRBV30 to TRBJ2-5; a possible D gene is TRBD1 (5 bases). The CDR3 covers 15 residues. Per germline, CDR1 GTSNPN and CDR2 SVGIG (reference sequence). V lost 4 bases and J 4 bases, leaving 19 bases between the germline ends.

The chain uses TRBV6-5 and TRBJ1-5, with unresolved D. CDR3 length: 15 residues. CDR1 is MNHEY, CDR2 SVGAGI, per germline. V lost 0 bases and J 7 bases, leaving 13 bases between the germline ends. CDR3 loop: CASSYSWQVEQPQHF. The CDR3 bases are TGTGCCAGCAGTTACTCGTGGCAGGTGGAACAGCCCCAGCATTTT.

V usage is TRBV5-1 and J usage is TRBJ2-7; D might be TRBD2 (5 bases). The CDR3 runs 15 residues. Germline lookup yields CDR1 SGHRS and CDR2 YFSETQ. Trimming cost V 7 bases and J 0 bases, with 17 bases left between them. CDR3 region: CASCPDSRSSYEQYF. CDR3 nucleotide sequence: TGCGCCAGCTGCCCGGACTCAAGGAGCTCCTACGAGCAGTACTTC.

The V and J genes are TRBV19 and TRBJ1-1, with 10 bases fitting TRBD1. CDR3 length: 18 residues. The V segment lost 7 bases and the J segment 3 bases; nucleotides outside the gene matches: 17. Germline-derived CDR1 and CDR2 are LNHDA and SQIVND (reference sequence). CDR3 sequence (DNA): TGTGCCAGTATTCCTACTATGGGGACAGGGGCAGGGTACACTGAAGCTTTCTTT. Residues: CASIPTMGTGAGYTEAFF.

The genes are TRBV4-1 and TRBJ1-2; D is undetermined. V was trimmed by 0 bases and J by 8 bases, leaving 16 bases between them. CDR1 MGHRA and CDR2 YSYEKL come from the germline V gene. The CDR3 contains 15 residues. The CDR3 DNA sequence: TGCGCCAGCAGCCAAGATCAGAATTACTATGGCGGCTACACCTTC. Protein: CASSQDQNYYGGYTF.

V is TRBV6-1 and J is TRBJ1-1, with D hard to call. The germline V and J ends were trimmed by 2 bases and 2 bases, with 3 bases remaining between them. Germline lookup yields CDR1 MNHNS and CDR2 SASEGT. The CDR3 consists of 12 residues. CDR3 coding DNA: TGTGCCAGCAGTGAAACTAACACTGAAGCTTTCTTT. It yields the protein CASSETNTEAFF.

This chain joins TRBV6-1 and TRBJ2-5; TRBD1 agrees at 7 bases. The junction had 3 bases not matched to a gene; V was cut back by 4 bases and J by 1 base. This CDR3 is 14 amino acids long. Germline-derived CDR1 and CDR2 are MNHNS and SASEGT. This chain's CDR3 is CASSGGQVQETQYF. Here the CDR3 DNA reads TGTGCCAGCAGTGGTGGACAGGTCCAAGAGACCCAGTACTTC.

CDR3 in DNA: TGTGCCAGCAGTTTATCGATGGGCAGGCACGTCCACTATGGCTACACCTTC. The encoded protein is CASSLSMGRHVHYGYTF. The chain is built from TRBV27 and TRBJ1-2; unclear D gene. The germline CDR1 and CDR2 sequences are MNHEY and SMNVEV (reference sequence). The CDR3 has 17 residues. V shed 0 bases and J shed 3 bases, with 17 bases lying between them.

The chain recombines TRBV28 with TRBJ2-5, with a possible D match to TRBD1 (6 bases). V shed 2 bases and J shed 2 bases, with 9 bases lying between them. The CDR3 has 14 residues. Germline V lookup: CDR1 MDHEN, CDR2 SYDVKM. This CDR3 is CASSLTGQQETQYF. In nucleotides, the CDR3 is TGTGCCAGCAGTTTAACTGGACAGCAAGAGACCCAGTACTTC.

The chain has TRBV6-5 and TRBJ2-4; no firm D call. The length of the CDR3 is 10 residues. V was shortened by 10 bases and J by 13 bases, with 14 bases between the two germline ends. Germline V gene lookup returns CDR1 MNHEY and CDR2 SVGAGI. The CDR3 here is CATRKEIQYF. The CDR3 DNA is TGTGCCACCCGAAAAGAGATACAGTACTTC.

This chain joins TRBV19 and TRBJ2-7; 8 bases line up with TRBD1. Looked up from germline, CDR1 is LNHDA and CDR2 is SQIVND (reference sequence). The CDR3 is 16 amino acids. Trimming cost V 0 bases and J 4 bases; bases outside gene matches: 8. CDR3 residues: CASSIDSAGGIYEQYF. CDR3 DNA: TGTGCCAGTAGTATAGATTCTGCAGGGGGCATTTACGAGCAGTACTTC.

The rearrangement links TRBV5-6 to TRBJ1-5; D ambiguous. The CDR3 spans 15 residues. Trimming took 5 bases from V and 0 from J, leaving 12 bases between them. The germline V gene encodes CDR1 SGHDT and CDR2 YYEEEE. The CDR3 protein is CASSFSGLSNQPQHF. CDR3 DNA: TGTGCCAGCAGTTTTAGCGGACTTAGCAATCAGCCCCAGCATTTT.

J is TRBJ2-1 and V is TRBV7-2, with D perhaps TRBD1 (5 bases). This CDR3 comprises 13 residues. Germline loops: CDR1 SGHTA, CDR2 FQGNSA. V was pared by 3 bases and J by 6 bases, with 9 bases between. The CDR3 region is CASSLGRINEQFF. The CDR3 region has the DNA TGTGCCAGCAGCTTGGGGCGGATCAATGAGCAGTTCTTC.

This chain connects TRBV28 to TRBJ1-2; D may be TRBD1 (5 bases). The CDR3 spans 14 residues. V dropped 3 bases and J dropped 5 bases, with 13 bases sitting between them. The germline V gene has CDR1 MDHEN and CDR2 SYDVKM. CDR3 nucleotide sequence: TGTGCCAGCAGTTTGGTGGGGGGATTTTATGGCTACACCTTC. Translation: CASSLVGGFYGYTF.

The chain has TRBV7-9 and TRBJ2-1; 9 bases line up with TRBD2. The CDR3 contains 14 residues. Germline trimming cut 3 bases from V and 9 bases from J; bases unmatched to any gene: 6. CDR1 and CDR2 from the germline V gene are SEHNR and FQNEAQ (reference sequence). This chain's CDR3 is CASSFRREGLEQFF. DNA of the CDR3: TGTGCCAGCAGCTTTAGGCGGGAGGGCCTTGAGCAGTTCTTC.

The chain has TRBV19 and TRBJ1-2; no clear D. CDR1 is LNHDA, CDR2 SQIVND, per germline (reference sequence). The CDR3 extends over 13 amino acids. The V end lost 3 bases, the J end lost 4 bases, and 9 bases lay between the germline ends. The CDR3 nucleotides are TGTGCCAGTAGTATTGACGGGTCCTATGGCTACACCTTC. Protein sequence: CASSIDGSYGYTF.

The rearrangement uses TRBV30 and TRBJ1-6; 7 nucleotides line up with TRBD1. The CDR3 totals 14 residues. V lost 2 bases and J lost 14; bases outside the gene matches: 12. CDR1 GTSNPN and CDR2 SVGIG come from the germline V gene (reference sequence). The CDR3 loop is CAWSPRDRRLSLHF. CDR3 nucleotide sequence: TGTGCCTGGAGTCCCCGGGACAGACGACTATCCCTCCACTTT.

The V call is TRBV12-5, the J call TRBJ2-7; 9 bases are a match to TRBD1. After removal of 6 bases from V and 1 base from J, the junction contained 13 bases not matched to a gene. This CDR3 has 17 amino acids. In germline, CDR1 is LGHNT, CDR2 FRNRAP. CDR3 bases: TGTGCTAGTGGCCAAACAACCGGGACAGGGAGATCCTACGAGCAGTACTTC. It codes for CASGQTTGTGRSYEQYF.

The chain joins TRBV15 to TRBJ1-6; D is ambiguous. CDR3 length: 14 residues. Germline V CDR1 and CDR2: LNHNV, YYDKDF (reference sequence). The V end was cut by 0 bases, the J end by 7 bases, with 7 bases between. CDR3: CATSRDKLNSPLHF. CDR3 coding DNA: TGTGCCACCAGCAGAGACAAGCTGAATTCACCCCTCCACTTT.

J is TRBJ2-7 and V is TRBV7-2; D might be TRBD2 (6 bases). Germline V CDR1 and CDR2: SGHTA, FQGNSA. Trimming took off 5 bases at V and 6 bases at J, with 14 bases between the two ends. This CDR3 region has 13 residues. The DNA of the CDR3 is TGTGCCAGCAGCCCCTCGCGGGACGGCGAGCAGTACTTC. It specifies CASSPSRDGEQYF.

The CDR3 region has the DNA TGTGCCTGGAGTGTAGACAGCCGTAACGTCCTGACTTTC. Translation gives CAWSVDSRNVLTF. The chain is built from TRBV30 and TRBJ2-6; D perhaps matches TRBD1 (5 bases). The germline CDR1 and CDR2 sequences are GTSNPN and SVGIG (reference sequence). V was pared by 0 bases and J by 10 bases, with 10 bases between. The CDR3 consists of 13 residues. Complete variable domain (other parts from reference TRBV30 and TRBJ2-6): SQTIHQWPATLVQPVGSPLSLECTVEGTSNPNLYWYRQAAGRGLQLLFYSVGIGQISSEVPQNLSASRPQDRQFILSSKKLLLSDSGFYLCAWSVDSRNVLTFGAGSRLTVL.

The chain carries TRBV27 and TRBJ1-2, with 10 bases aligning to TRBD1. This CDR3 spans 14 amino acids. Germline CDR1 and CDR2: MNHEY and SMNVEV (reference sequence). Germline trimming cut 5 bases from V and 7 bases from J; bases unmatched to any gene: 7. The CDR3 nucleotides are TGTGCCAGCAGTCTAAGGACAGGGGGTAGTGGCTACACCTTC. Protein: CASSLRTGGSGYTF.

The chain uses TRBV5-1 and TRBJ2-1, with 7 nucleotides matching TRBD1. This CDR3 spans 13 amino acids. The germline V gene encodes CDR1 SGHRS and CDR2 YFSETQ. Trimming took 4 bases from V and 9 from J; bases not matched to a gene: 7. CDR3 in amino acids: CASSTDRSREQFF. The DNA of the CDR3 is TGCGCCAGCAGCACGGACAGGTCGCGTGAGCAGTTCTTC. The whole variable domain, remainder taken from reference TRBV5-1 and TRBJ2-1, is KAGVTQTPRYLIKTRGQQVTLSCSPISGHRSVSWYQQTPGQGLQFLFEYFSETQRNKGNFPGRFSGRQFSNSRSEMNVSTLELGDSALYLCASSTDRSREQFFGPGTRLTVL.

The chain joins TRBV2 to TRBJ1-2; D gene uncertain. The CDR3 contains 10 residues. Germline assignment: CDR1 SNHLY and CDR2 FYNNEI. Trimming left V 9 bases short and J 5 bases short, with 7 bases between. Here the CDR3 reads CASAGYGYTF. In nucleotides, the CDR3 is TGTGCCAGTGCGGGGTATGGCTACACCTTC.

CDR3 in amino acids: CACGSYTEAFF. CDR3 sequence (DNA): TGTGCCTGCGGGAGTTATACTGAAGCTTTCTTT. This chain joins TRBV30 and TRBJ1-1; D remains unclear. The ends were cut back, 6 bases at V and 5 bases at J, with 10 bases in the middle. CDR3 length: 11 residues. The germline V gene encodes CDR1 GTSNPN and CDR2 SVGIG (reference sequence). Together with reference TRBV30 and TRBJ1-1, the CDR3 gives the full variable domain: SQTIHQWPATLVQPVGSPLSLECTVEGTSNPNLYWYRQAAGRGLQLLFYSVGIGQISSEVPQNLSASRPQDRQFILSSKKLLLSDSGFYLCACGSYTEAFFGQGTRLTVV.

V is TRBV5-1 and J is TRBJ1-4; D is ambiguous. CDR3 length: 16 amino acids. V lost 0 bases to trimming and J lost 0 bases, with 9 bases between them. The germline gives CDR1 SGHRS, CDR2 YFSETQ. The CDR3 nucleotides read TGCGCCAGCAGCTTGGCGCGGGCGACAACTAATGAAAAACTGTTTTTT. Protein: CASSLARATTNEKLFF.